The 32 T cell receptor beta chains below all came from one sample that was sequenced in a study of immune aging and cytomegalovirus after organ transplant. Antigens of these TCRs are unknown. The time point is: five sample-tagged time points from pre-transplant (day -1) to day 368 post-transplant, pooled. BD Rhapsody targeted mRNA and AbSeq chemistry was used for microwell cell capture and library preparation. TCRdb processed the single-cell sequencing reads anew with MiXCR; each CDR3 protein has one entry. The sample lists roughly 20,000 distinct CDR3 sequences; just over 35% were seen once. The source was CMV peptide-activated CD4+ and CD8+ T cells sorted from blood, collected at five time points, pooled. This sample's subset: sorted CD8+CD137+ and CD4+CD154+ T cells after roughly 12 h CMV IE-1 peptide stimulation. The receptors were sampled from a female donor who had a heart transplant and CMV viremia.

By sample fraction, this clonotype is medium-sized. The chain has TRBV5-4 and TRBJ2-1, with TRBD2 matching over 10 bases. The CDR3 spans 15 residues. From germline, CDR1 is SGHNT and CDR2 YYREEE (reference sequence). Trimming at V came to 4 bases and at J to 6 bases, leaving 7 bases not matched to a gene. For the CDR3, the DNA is TGTGCCAGCAGCGCTAGCGGGAGATCTGGCAATGAGCAGTTCTTC. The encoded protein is CASSASGRSGNEQFF.

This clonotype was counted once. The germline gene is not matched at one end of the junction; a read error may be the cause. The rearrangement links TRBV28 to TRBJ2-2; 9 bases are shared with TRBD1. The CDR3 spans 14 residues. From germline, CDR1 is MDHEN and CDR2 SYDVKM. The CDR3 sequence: CVSRDRANTGELFF. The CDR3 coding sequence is TGTGTCAGCAGGGACAGGGCTAACACCGGGGAGCTGTTTTTT.

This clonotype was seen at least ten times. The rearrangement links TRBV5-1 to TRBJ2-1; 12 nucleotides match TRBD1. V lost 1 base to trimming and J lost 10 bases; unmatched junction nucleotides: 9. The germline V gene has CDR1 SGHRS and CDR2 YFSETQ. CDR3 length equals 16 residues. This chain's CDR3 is CASSLTRGQGAGEQFF. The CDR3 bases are TGCGCCAGCAGCTTGACGCGGGGACAGGGGGCGGGGGAGCAGTTCTTC.

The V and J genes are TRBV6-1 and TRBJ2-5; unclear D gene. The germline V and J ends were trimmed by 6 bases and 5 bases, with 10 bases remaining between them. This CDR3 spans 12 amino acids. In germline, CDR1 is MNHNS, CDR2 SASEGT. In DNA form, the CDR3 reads TGTGCCAGCAGGCAGTCGGGTGAGACCCAGTACTTC. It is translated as CASRQSGETQYF.

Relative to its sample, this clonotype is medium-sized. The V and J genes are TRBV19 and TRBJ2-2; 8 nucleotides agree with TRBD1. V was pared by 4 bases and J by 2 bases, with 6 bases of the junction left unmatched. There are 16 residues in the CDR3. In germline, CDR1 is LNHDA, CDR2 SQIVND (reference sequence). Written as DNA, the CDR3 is TGTGCCAGTAGTAAACCCGGGACAGGAAACACCGGGGAGCTGTTTTTT. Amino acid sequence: CASSKPGTGNTGELFF.

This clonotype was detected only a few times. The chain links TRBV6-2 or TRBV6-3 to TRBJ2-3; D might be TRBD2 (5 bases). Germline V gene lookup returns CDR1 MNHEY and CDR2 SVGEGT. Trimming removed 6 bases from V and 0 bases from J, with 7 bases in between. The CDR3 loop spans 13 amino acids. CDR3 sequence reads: CASREDSTDTQYF. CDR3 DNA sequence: TGTGCCAGCAGGGAGGACAGCACAGATACGCAGTATTTT.

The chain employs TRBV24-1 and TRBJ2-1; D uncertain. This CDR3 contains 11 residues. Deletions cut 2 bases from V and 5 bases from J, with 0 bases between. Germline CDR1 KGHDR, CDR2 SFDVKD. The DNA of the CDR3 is TGTGCCACCAGTGATTACAATGAGCAGTTCTTC. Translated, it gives CATSDYNEQFF.

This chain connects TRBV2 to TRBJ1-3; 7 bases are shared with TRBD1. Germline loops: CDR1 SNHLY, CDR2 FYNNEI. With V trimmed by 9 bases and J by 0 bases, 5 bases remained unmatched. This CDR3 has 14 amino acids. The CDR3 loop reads CARQGSISGNTIYF. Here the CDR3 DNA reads TGTGCCAGACAGGGGAGCATCTCTGGAAACACCATATATTTT.

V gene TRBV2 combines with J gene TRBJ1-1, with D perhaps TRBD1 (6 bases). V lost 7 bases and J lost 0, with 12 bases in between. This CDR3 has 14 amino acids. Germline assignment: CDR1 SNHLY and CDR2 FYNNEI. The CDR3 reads CASNPGTLNTEAFF. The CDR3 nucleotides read TGTGCCAGCAATCCGGGGACACTGAACACTGAAGCTTTCTTT.

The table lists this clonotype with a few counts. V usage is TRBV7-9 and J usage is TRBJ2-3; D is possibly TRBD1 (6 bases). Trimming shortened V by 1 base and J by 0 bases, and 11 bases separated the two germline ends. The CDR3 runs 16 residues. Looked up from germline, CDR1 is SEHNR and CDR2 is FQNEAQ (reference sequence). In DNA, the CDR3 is TGTGCCAGCAGCTTAGGGCCAGGGGCTAGCACAGATACGCAGTATTTT. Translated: CASSLGPGASTDTQYF.

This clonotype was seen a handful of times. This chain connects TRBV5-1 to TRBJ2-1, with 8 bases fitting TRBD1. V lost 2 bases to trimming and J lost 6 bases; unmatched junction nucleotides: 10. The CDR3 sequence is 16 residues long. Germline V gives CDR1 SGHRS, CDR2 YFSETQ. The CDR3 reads CASSFTGGLGSNEQFF. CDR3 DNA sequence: TGCGCCAGCAGCTTTACAGGGGGGCTTGGGAGCAATGAGCAGTTCTTC.

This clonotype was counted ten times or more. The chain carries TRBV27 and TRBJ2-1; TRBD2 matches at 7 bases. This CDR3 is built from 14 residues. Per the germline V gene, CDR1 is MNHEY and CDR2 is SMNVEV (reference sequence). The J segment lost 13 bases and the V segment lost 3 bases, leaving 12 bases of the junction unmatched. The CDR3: CASSFGGRGSLQFF. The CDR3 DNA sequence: TGTGCCAGCAGTTTTGGGGGTCGCGGGAGTCTACAGTTCTTC.

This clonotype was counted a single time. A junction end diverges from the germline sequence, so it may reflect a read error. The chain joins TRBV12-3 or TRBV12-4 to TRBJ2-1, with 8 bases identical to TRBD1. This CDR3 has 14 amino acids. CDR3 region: CASRRTGYHNEQFF. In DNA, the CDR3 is TGTGCCAGCAGAAGGACAGGGTATCACAATGAACAGTTCTTC.

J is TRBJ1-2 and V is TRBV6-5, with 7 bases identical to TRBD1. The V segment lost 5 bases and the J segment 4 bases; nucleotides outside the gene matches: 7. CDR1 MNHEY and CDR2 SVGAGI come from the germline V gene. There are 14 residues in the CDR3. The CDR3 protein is CASSERQGGYGYTF. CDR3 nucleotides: TGTGCCAGCAGTGAACGACAGGGAGGCTATGGCTACACCTTC.

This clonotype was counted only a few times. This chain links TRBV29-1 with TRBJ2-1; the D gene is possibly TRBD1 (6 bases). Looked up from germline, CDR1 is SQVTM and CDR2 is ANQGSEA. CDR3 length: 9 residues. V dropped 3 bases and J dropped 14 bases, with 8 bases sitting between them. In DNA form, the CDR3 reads TGCAGCGTTGACAGGGGAGAGTTCTTC. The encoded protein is CSVDRGEFF.

The CDR3 DNA reads TGTGCCAGCAGCTTGGCTGGGATCGGCGGAGGGGAAAAACTGTTTTTT. This translates into CASSLAGIGGGEKLFF. This chain links TRBV5-5 with TRBJ1-4, with D unresolved. Germline loops: CDR1 SGHKS, CDR2 YYEKEE (reference sequence). The CDR3 covers 16 residues. Trimming cost V 0 bases and J 8 bases, with 17 bases left between them. The whole variable domain, remainder taken from reference TRBV5-5 and TRBJ1-4, is DAGVTQSPTHLIKTRGQQVTLRCSPISGHKSVSWYQQVLGQGPQFIFQYYEKEERGRGNFPDRFSARQFPNYSSELNVNALLLGDSALYLCASSLAGIGGGEKLFFGSGTQLSVL.

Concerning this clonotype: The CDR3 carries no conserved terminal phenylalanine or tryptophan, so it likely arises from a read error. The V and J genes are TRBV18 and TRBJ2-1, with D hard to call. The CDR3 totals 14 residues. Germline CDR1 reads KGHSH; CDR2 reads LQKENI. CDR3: CASIRPGSHNEQFL. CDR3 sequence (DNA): TGTGCCAGCATTCGCCCGGGCAGCCACAACGAGCAGTTCCTC.

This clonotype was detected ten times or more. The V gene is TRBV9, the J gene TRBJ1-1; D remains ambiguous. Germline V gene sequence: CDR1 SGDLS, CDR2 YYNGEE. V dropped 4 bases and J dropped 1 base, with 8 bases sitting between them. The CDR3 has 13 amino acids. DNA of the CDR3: TGTGCCAGCAGCCGATGGGGGAACACTGAAGCTTTCTTT. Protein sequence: CASSRWGNTEAFF.

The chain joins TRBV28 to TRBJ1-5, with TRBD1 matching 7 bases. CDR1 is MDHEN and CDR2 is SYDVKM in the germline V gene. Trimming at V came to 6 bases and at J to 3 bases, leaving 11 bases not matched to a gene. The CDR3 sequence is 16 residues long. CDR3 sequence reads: CASSGVSGQINQPQHF. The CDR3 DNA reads TGTGCCAGCAGCGGGGTATCGGGACAGATCAATCAGCCCCAGCATTTT.

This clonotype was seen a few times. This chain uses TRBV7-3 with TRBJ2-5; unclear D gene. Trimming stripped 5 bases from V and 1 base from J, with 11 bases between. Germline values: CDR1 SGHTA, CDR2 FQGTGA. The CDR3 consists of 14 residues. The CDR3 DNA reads TGTGCCAGCAGCCCTCATGGCAGCCAAGAGACCCAGTACTTC. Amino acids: CASSPHGSQETQYF.

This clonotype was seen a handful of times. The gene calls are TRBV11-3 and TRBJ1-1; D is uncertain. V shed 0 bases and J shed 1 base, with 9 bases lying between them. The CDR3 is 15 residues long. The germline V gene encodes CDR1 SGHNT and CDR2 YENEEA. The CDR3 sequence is CASSLDRGPNTEAFF. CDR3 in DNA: TGTGCCAGCAGCTTAGATCGCGGACCGAACACTGAAGCTTTCTTT. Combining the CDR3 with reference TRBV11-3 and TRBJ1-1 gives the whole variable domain EAGVVQSPRYKIIEKKQPVAFWCNPISGHNTLYWYLQNLGQGPELLIRYENEEAVDDSQLPKDRFSAERLKGVDSTLKIQPAELGDSAVYLCASSLDRGPNTEAFFGQGTRLTVV.

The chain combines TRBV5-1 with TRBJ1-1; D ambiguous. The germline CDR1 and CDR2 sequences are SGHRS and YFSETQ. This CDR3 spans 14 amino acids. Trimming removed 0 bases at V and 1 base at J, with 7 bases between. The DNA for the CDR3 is TGCGCCAGCAGCTTGGCCCCATCGAACACTGAAGCTTTCTTT. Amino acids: CASSLAPSNTEAFF.

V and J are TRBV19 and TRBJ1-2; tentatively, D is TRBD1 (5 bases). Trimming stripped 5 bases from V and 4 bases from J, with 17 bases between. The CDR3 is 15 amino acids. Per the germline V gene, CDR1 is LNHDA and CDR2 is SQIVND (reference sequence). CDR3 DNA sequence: TGTGCCAGTAGTGCCATCACGGGGCTCTCCTATGGCTACACCTTC. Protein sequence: CASSAITGLSYGYTF.

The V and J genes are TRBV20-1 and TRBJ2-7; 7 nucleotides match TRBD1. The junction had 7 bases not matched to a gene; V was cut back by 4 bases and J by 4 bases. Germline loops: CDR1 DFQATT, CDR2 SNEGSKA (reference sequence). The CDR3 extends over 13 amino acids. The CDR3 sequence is CSATRGGGYEQYF. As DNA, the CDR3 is TGCAGTGCTACCCGAGGGGGCGGGTACGAGCAGTACTTC.

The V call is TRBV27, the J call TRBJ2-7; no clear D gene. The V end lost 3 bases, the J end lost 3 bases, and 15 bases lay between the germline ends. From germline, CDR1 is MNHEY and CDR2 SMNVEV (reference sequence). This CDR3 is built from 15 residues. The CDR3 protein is CASSFVPPRDYEQYF. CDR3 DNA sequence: TGTGCCAGCAGTTTTGTCCCTCCTAGGGACTACGAGCAGTACTTC.

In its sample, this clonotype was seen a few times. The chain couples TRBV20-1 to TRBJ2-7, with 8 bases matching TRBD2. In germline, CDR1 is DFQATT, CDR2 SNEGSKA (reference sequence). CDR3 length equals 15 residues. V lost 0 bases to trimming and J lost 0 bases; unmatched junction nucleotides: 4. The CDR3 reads CSARDDGRASYEQYF. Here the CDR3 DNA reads TGCAGTGCTAGAGATGACGGGAGGGCCTCCTACGAGCAGTACTTC.

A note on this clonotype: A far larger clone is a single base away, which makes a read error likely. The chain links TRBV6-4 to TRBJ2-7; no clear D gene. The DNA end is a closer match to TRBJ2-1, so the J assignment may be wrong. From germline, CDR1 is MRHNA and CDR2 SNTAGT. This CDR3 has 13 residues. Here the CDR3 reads CASSSQFHKEQFF. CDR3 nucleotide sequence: TGTGCCAGCAGTAGTCAGTTCCACAAGGAGCAGTTCTTC.

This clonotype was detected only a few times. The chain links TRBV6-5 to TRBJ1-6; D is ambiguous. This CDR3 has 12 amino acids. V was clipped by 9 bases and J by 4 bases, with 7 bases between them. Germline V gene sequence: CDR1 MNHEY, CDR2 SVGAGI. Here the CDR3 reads CASRRYNSPLHF. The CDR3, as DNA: TGTGCCAGTCGACGGTATAATTCACCCCTCCACTTT.

CDR3 DNA: TGCGCCAGCAGCTTGGATGGCTACGAGCAGTACTTC. Protein: CASSLDGYEQYF. The chain employs TRBV5-1 and TRBJ2-7; D unclear. Germline values: CDR1 SGHRS, CDR2 YFSETQ. This CDR3 spans 12 amino acids. Trimming removed 0 bases at V and 3 bases at J, with 4 bases between.

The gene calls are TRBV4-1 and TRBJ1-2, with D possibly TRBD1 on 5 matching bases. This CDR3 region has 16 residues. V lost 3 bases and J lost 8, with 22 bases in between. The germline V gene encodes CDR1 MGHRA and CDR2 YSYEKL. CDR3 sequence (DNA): TGCGCCAGCAGCCATGTCCAAGAGGGGCCCCTCTGGGGCTACACCTTC. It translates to CASSHVQEGPLWGYTF.

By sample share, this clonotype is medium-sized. CDR3 nucleotide sequence: TGTGCCTGGAGTCCCTTGGGGGGCCACACTGAAGCTTTCTTT. Translating gives CAWSPLGGHTEAFF. This chain uses TRBV30 with TRBJ1-1; maybe TRBD1 (6 bases). The CDR3 covers 14 residues. V dropped 2 bases and J dropped 3 bases, with 13 bases sitting between them. CDR1 is GTSNPN and CDR2 is SVGIG in the germline V gene (reference sequence).

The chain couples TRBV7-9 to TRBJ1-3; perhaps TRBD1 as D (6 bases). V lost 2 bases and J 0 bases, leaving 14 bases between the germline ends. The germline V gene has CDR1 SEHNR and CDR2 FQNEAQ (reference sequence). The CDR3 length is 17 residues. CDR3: CASSLHYRAHSGNTIYF. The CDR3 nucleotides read TGTGCCAGCAGCTTACACTACAGGGCCCACTCTGGAAACACCATATATTTT.